This is a list of T cell receptor beta chains from one sample in a study of beta chain features in type 1 diabetes. Sequencing used immunoSEQ multiplex PCR; TCRdb keeps in-frame clones, though not all of them. The sample gives about 23,000 clones, approximately 57% of which show up once; about 0.37% is in the top ten. The material sequenced was stem cell memory CD4+ T cells from blood. These receptors all come from a man aged 18 to 29 with type 1 diabetes. The CDR3 runs from the conserved cysteine through the conserved F or W. D genes are given only for firm matches. Part of the rows lack a size; the others show once, few, many or a class for expanded clones.

J	V	size	D	CDR3	DNA
TRBJ2-1	TRBV18	few	-	CASSPLGGPDNEQFF	TGTGCCAGCTCACCCCTGGGGGGGCCGGACAATGAGCAGTTCTTC
TRBJ2-7	TRBV28	few	TRBD1	CASSSFRGIYEQYF	TGTGCCAGCAGTAGTTTCAGGGGGATCTACGAGCAGTACTTC
TRBJ2-7	TRBV27	-	-	CASSLRGQNYEQYF	TGTGCCAGCAGTTTAAGAGGACAGAACTACGAGCAGTACTTC
TRBJ2-3	TRBV4-1	-	TRBD2	CASSQGLARSSTDTQYF	TGCGCCAGCAGCCAAGGACTAGCGCGATCTAGCACAGATACGCAGTATTTT
TRBJ2-7	TRBV9	few	TRBD2	CASSAGTSSVDEQYF	TGTGCCAGCAGCGCGGGGACTAGCTCTGTAGACGAGCAGTACTTC
TRBJ2-2	TRBV19	once	-	CASSIEEATGELFF	TGTGCCAGTAGTATTGAGGAAGCCACCGGGGAGCTGTTTTTT
TRBJ2-1	TRBV7-2	-	-	CASSLASRVQFF	TGTGCCAGCAGCTTAGCTTCCCGCGTGCAGTTCTTC
TRBJ2-5	TRBV7-9	-	-	CASSSLETQYF	TGTGCCAGCAGCTCGTTGGAGACCCAGTACTTC
TRBJ2-5	TRBV7-2	-	-	CASSLSFHGNQETQYF	TGTGCCAGCAGCTTATCTTTTCACGGGAACCAAGAGACCCAGTACTTC
TRBJ2-7	TRBV2	-	TRBD1	CASSEQGAKYEQYF	TGTGCCAGCAGCGAACAGGGGGCGAAATACGAGCAGTACTTC
TRBJ2-2	TRBV7-9	once	TRBD2	CASGKSGRGNTGELFF	TGTGCCAGCGGAAAGAGCGGGAGGGGTAACACCGGGGAGCTGTTTTTT
TRBJ2-7	TRBV9	-	-	CASSAGISWGQGEQYF	TGTGCCAGCAGCGCGGGGATCTCGTGGGGCCAGGGGGAGCAGTACTTC
TRBJ1-2	TRBV11-2	-	-	CASSLEGWGRYGYTF	TGTGCCAGCAGCTTAGAGGGTTGGGGCCGCTATGGCTACACCTTC
TRBJ1-3	TRBV19	-	-	CASSFRGSGNTIYF	TGTGCCAGTAGTTTCAGGGGCTCTGGAAACACCATATATTTT
TRBJ1-2	TRBV7-9	few	-	CASSLDQGYGYTF	TGTGCCAGCAGCTTAGATCAGGGGTATGGCTACACCTTC
TRBJ2-7	TRBV7-6	-	-	CASSLGGPGITYEQYF	TGTGCCAGCAGCTTAGGGGGGCCAGGGATTACCTACGAGCAGTACTTC
TRBJ2-3	TRBV28	few	-	CASSKPGGHDTQYF	TGTGCCAGCAGCAAGCCAGGGGGGCATGATACGCAGTATTTT
TRBJ2-1	TRBV30	-	-	CACSSSGLGNEQFF	TGTGCCTGTTCGTCCAGCGGGCTGGGCAATGAGCAGTTCTTC
TRBJ2-3	TRBV6-5	-	-	CASSGWDSSTDTQYF	TGTGCCAGCAGTGGGTGGGACTCAAGCACAGATACGCAGTATTTT
TRBJ1-1	TRBV5-6	-	-	CASSLRRDHTEAFF	TGTGCCAGCAGCTTGAGAAGAGATCACACTGAAGCTTTCTTT
TRBJ1-6	TRBV18	few	-	CASLRGDNSPLHF	TGTGCCAGCCTCCGGGGGGATAATTCACCCCTCCACTTT
TRBJ2-2	TRBV28	-	TRBD2	CASLAGGNTGELFF	TGTGCCAGTCTAGCGGGGGGGAACACCGGGGAGCTGTTTTTT
TRBJ1-4	TRBV9	-	TRBD1	CASSPRQGPPEKLFF	TGTGCCAGCAGTCCCAGACAGGGTCCCCCTGAAAAACTGTTTTTT
TRBJ1-3	TRBV7-2	once	TRBD1	CASSSNRGQGNTIYF	TGTGCCAGCAGCTCAAACAGGGGCCAGGGAAACACCATATATTTT
TRBJ2-1	TRBV5-1	-	TRBD2	CASSLAGEPYNEQFF	TGCGCCAGCAGCTTAGCGGGAGAGCCCTACAATGAGCAGTTCTTC
TRBJ1-2	TRBV4-3	few	TRBD1	CASSQETGALFAF	TGCGCCAGCAGCCAAGAGACAGGGGCCCTCTTCGCCTTC
TRBJ2-7	TRBV15	few	TRBD2	CATSRVYGLAGGRYEQYF	TGTGCCACCAGCAGAGTTTATGGACTAGCGGGGGGAAGATACGAGCAGTACTTC
TRBJ2-4	TRBV6-1	few	TRBD1	CASSEHRGQKNIQYF	TGTGCCAGCAGTGAACACAGGGGGCAGAAAAACATTCAGTACTTC
TRBJ2-7	TRBV30	-	TRBD1	CAWRGKTGVDYEQYF	TGTGCCTGGAGGGGTAAAACAGGGGTCGACTACGAGCAGTACTTC
TRBJ2-5	TRBV7-9	-	-	CASSYGVSGETQYF	TGTGCCAGCAGCTACGGGGTTTCAGGAGAGACCCAGTACTTC
TRBJ1-6	TRBV30	-	TRBD1	CAWSVRDRSSPLHF	TGTGCCTGGAGTGTACGGGACAGGTCTTCACCCCTCCACTTT
TRBJ2-3	TRBV30	-	TRBD2	CAYAGLAGGVTDTQYF	TGTGCCTACGCGGGACTAGCGGGGGGTGTCACAGATACGCAGTATTTT
TRBJ2-5	TRBV5-5	-	-	CASSLSGFGETQYF	TGTGCCAGCAGCTTGTCAGGGTTCGGAGAGACCCAGTACTTC
TRBJ2-1	TRBV7-2	few	TRBD1	CASSPFPMTGGSYNEQFF	TGTGCCAGCAGCCCCTTCCCTATGACAGGGGGCTCCTACAATGAGCAGTTCTTC
TRBJ1-2	TRBV5-4	-	-	CASSFGGGANYGYTF	TGTGCCAGCAGCTTTGGCGGGGGAGCTAACTATGGCTACACCTTC
TRBJ2-5	TRBV2	few	TRBD1	CASSDTGGRETQYF	TGTGCCAGCAGTGATACAGGGGGCCGAGAGACCCAGTACTTC
TRBJ2-5	TRBV28	few	TRBD1	CASSTGQGLQETQYF	TGTGCCAGCAGTACGGGACAGGGACTCCAAGAGACCCAGTACTTC
TRBJ2-5	TRBV7-9	-	TRBD1	CASSLGTGGAWETQYF	TGTGCCAGCAGCTTAGGGACAGGGGGCGCGTGGGAGACCCAGTACTTC
TRBJ2-7	TRBV28	-	TRBD2	CASSFLAGGSSSYEQYF	TGTGCCAGCAGTTTCCTAGCGGGGGGGAGTAGCTCCTACGAGCAGTACTTC
TRBJ1-1	TRBV10-3	-	-	CAISEAEFGGAEAFF	TGTGCCATCAGTGAAGCAGAATTTGGGGGGGCTGAAGCTTTCTTT
TRBJ1-5	TRBV6-4	-	TRBD1	CASSRSRTGGMYSSNQPQHF	TGTGCCAGCAGTCGCTCCAGGACAGGGGGCATGTATTCGAGCAATCAGCCCCAGCATTTT
TRBJ1-1	TRBV5-1	-	-	CASSLNQDTEAFF	TGCGCCAGCAGCTTGAATCAGGACACTGAAGCTTTCTTT
TRBJ2-3	TRBV19	-	-	CASGGITDTQYF	TGTGCCAGTGGGGGCATAACAGATACGCAGTATTTT
TRBJ2-7	TRBV27	-	TRBD1	CASSLWTGGLYEQYF	TGTGCCAGCAGTTTATGGACAGGGGGCTTGTACGAGCAGTACTTC
TRBJ1-2	TRBV4-3	few	TRBD1	CASSQGTQGVVYGYTF	TGCGCCAGCAGCCAAGGCACACAGGGGGTGGTCTATGGCTACACCTTC
TRBJ2-1	TRBV15	-	TRBD2	CATSRDVSGGYNEQFF	TGTGCCACCAGCAGAGATGTAAGCGGGGGCTACAATGAGCAGTTCTTC
TRBJ1-2	TRBV28	-	TRBD1	CASRQTGEGYTF	TGTGCCAGCAGGCAAACAGGGGAAGGCTACACCTTC
TRBJ2-1	TRBV5-1	-	TRBD2	CASSSLTSGAHNEQFF	TGCGCCAGCAGCTCCCTGACTAGCGGAGCCCACAATGAGCAGTTCTTC
TRBJ1-2	TRBV29-1	-	-	CSLQTNYGYTF	TGCAGCCTCCAGACTAACTATGGCTACACCTTC
TRBJ1-5	TRBV6-5	once	TRBD1	CASSFRGNQPQHF	TGTGCCAGCAGTTTCAGGGGGAATCAGCCCCAGCATTTT
TRBJ2-3	TRBV5-6	-	TRBD1	CASSLGSGGYTDTQYF	TGTGCCAGCAGCTTAGGGTCAGGGGGCTACACAGATACGCAGTATTTT
TRBJ2-5	TRBV29-1	-	-	CSVARGGQYQETQYF	TGCAGCGTGGCGAGGGGGGGACAATACCAAGAGACCCAGTACTTC
TRBJ2-1	TRBV28	-	TRBD1	CASRSPDGQGAGEQFF	TGTGCCAGCAGATCCCCTGATGGGCAGGGGGCGGGTGAGCAGTTCTTC
TRBJ2-3	TRBV2	-	TRBD2	CASSVPGLGADTQYF	TGTGCCAGCAGTGTTCCGGGACTAGGTGCGGATACGCAGTATTTT
TRBJ2-7	TRBV5-4	-	-	CASSSTGWAYEQYF	TGTGCCAGCAGCTCTACAGGGTGGGCCTACGAGCAGTACTTC